This entry lists 21 T cell receptor beta chains sequenced from one sample in a study of T cells in narcolepsy (dated by TCRdb to between 2017 and 2018). The library was built by means of the immunoSEQ multiplex PCR assay. TCRdb took this table from immuneACCESS and kept in-frame rearrangements with V and J called. Such tables lack part of the clones; where checked against another copy, unresolved V genes explain under half of the gap, and the rest is unexplained. The sample records about 36,000 clones, 70% to 85% of which are singletons. 2% to 2.5% of the sample lies in the top ten. Source material: memory (CD45RA-) CD4+ T cells from blood. The cell subset or site label corresponds to: memory T cells sorted ex vivo from peripheral blood. Receptors originate from a human donor in good health.

The chain links TRBV5-1 to TRBJ2-5; the match to TRBD2 covers 8 bases. The CDR3 sequence is 16 residues long. Germline CDR1 is SGHRS and CDR2 is YFSETQ. Trimming cost V 4 bases and J 5 bases; bases outside gene matches: 13. This chain's CDR3 is CASSAGGGGTQETQYF. The CDR3 DNA reads TGCGCCAGCAGCGCGGGGGGAGGAGGGACCCAGGAGACCCAGTACTTC.

J is TRBJ1-2 and V is TRBV13, with 9 bases lining up with TRBD1. This CDR3 region has 15 residues. The trim removed 5 bases at V and 8 bases at J, leaving 12 bases unmatched. Germline values: CDR1 PRHDT, CDR2 FYEKMQ (reference sequence). This CDR3 is CASSISSTGGKGYTF. For the CDR3, the DNA is TGTGCCAGCAGCATCAGCTCCACAGGGGGCAAAGGCTACACCTTC.

This clone showed up just once. The chain recombines TRBV19 with TRBJ1-5, with unresolved D. The CDR3 covers 17 residues. Germline V gene data show CDR1 as LNHDA and CDR2 as SQIVND (reference sequence). Trimming shortened V by 3 bases and J by 7 bases, and 22 bases separated the two germline ends. CDR3 residues: CASSIPRAAGLRQPQHF. CDR3 in DNA: TGTGCCAGTAGTATCCCTCGAGCGGCAGGATTGCGGCAGCCCCAGCATTTT.

This sequence joins TRBV15 and TRBJ2-5; 7 bases agree with TRBD2. This CDR3 contains 15 residues. Germline assignment: CDR1 LNHNV and CDR2 YYDKDF (reference sequence). Trimming took 6 bases from V and 9 from J; bases not matched to a gene: 16. The CDR3 loop reads CATSATGGGATAQYF. CDR3 DNA: TGTGCCACCAGTGCGACGGGAGGCGGAGCGACGGCCCAGTACTTC. Filled out from reference TRBV15 and TRBJ2-5, the complete variable domain reads DAMVIQNPRYQVTQFGKPVTLSCSQTLNHNVMYWYQQKSSQAPKLLFHYYDKDFNNEADTPDNFQSRRPNTSFCFLDIRSPGLGDTAMYLCATSATGGGATAQYFGPGTRLLVL.

The chain has TRBV5-1 and TRBJ1-4; D is uncertain. V lost 1 base and J lost 0, with 7 bases in between. The CDR3 extends over 15 amino acids. The V gene's germline CDR1 is SGHRS and CDR2 YFSETQ. This chain's CDR3 is CASSLLPSTNEKLFF. The CDR3 DNA reads as TGCGCCAGCAGCTTGCTGCCCTCAACTAATGAAAAACTGTTTTTT.

J is TRBJ2-3 and V is TRBV4-1, with D possibly being TRBD2 (5 bases). V was shortened by 4 bases and J by 4 bases, with 9 bases between the two germline ends. In germline, CDR1 is MGHRA, CDR2 YSYEKL. The CDR3 spans 13 residues. The CDR3: CASSLLLADTQYF. The CDR3 DNA reads TGCGCCAGCAGCCTCTTACTAGCAGATACGCAGTATTTT.

This CDR3 reads CASREGTGINTGELFF. In nucleotides, the CDR3 is TGTGCCAGCAGGGAGGGGACAGGGATTAACACCGGGGAGCTGTTTTTT. The chain joins TRBV27 to TRBJ2-2; TRBD1 matches 9 bases. Germline V gene sequence: CDR1 MNHEY, CDR2 SMNVEV (reference sequence). The CDR3 consists of 16 residues. Trimming at V came to 6 bases and at J to 2 bases, leaving 7 bases not matched to a gene.

The chain uses TRBV30 and TRBJ1-6; TRBD1 is a possible D gene (6 bases). The V gene's germline CDR1 is GTSNPN and CDR2 SVGIG (reference sequence). The germline V and J ends were trimmed by 0 bases and 10 bases, with 13 bases remaining between them. There are 14 residues in the CDR3. The CDR3 DNA follows: TGTGCCTGGAGTGTAAACAGGGTTGAATCACCCCTCCACTTT. It translates to CAWSVNRVESPLHF. The whole variable domain, remainder taken from reference TRBV30 and TRBJ1-6, is SQTIHQWPATLVQPVGSPLSLECTVEGTSNPNLYWYRQAAGRGLQLLFYSVGIGQISSEVPQNLSASRPQDRQFILSSKKLLLSDSGFYLCAWSVNRVESPLHFGNGTRLTVT.

The chain uses TRBV6-1 and TRBJ1-2; no clear D gene. Germline CDR1 MNHNS, CDR2 SASEGT. This CDR3 contains 16 residues. V lost 1 base and J lost 0, with 12 bases in between. CDR3 sequence reads: CASSEGRSPTNYGYTF. CDR3 DNA: TGTGCCAGCAGTGAAGGCAGATCACCTACTAACTATGGCTACACCTTC.

The J gene is TRBJ1-1, the V gene TRBV6-5; D possibly corresponds to TRBD1 (6 bases). The CDR3 loop spans 16 amino acids. V dropped 1 base and J dropped 0 bases, with 12 bases sitting between them. From germline, CDR1 is MNHEY and CDR2 SVGAGI. CDR3 amino acids: CASSYLGGRLNTEAFF. Here the CDR3 DNA reads TGTGCCAGCAGTTACTTAGGGGGGCGACTGAACACTGAAGCTTTCTTT.

V and J are TRBV9 and TRBJ1-2; TRBD1 might be the D (5 bases). The CDR3 contains 16 residues. Germline CDR1 reads SGDLS; CDR2 reads YYNGEE. Trimming removed 0 bases at V and 2 bases at J, with 14 bases between. The CDR3 protein is CASSVATGPANYGYTF. Here the CDR3 DNA reads TGTGCCAGCAGCGTAGCTACAGGTCCGGCGAACTATGGCTACACCTTC. Full variable domain (rest looked up from reference TRBV9 and TRBJ1-2): DSGVTQTPKHLITATGQRVTLRCSPRSGDLSVYWYQQSLDQGLQFLIQYYNGEERAKGNILERFSAQQFPDLHSELNLSSLELGDSALYFCASSVATGPANYGYTFGSGTRLTVV.

The V gene is TRBV10-3, the J gene TRBJ1-1, with D perhaps matching TRBD1 (6 bases). Trimming pared 0 bases from V and 5 bases from J, leaving 10 bases between. This CDR3 has 14 residues. The germline V gene encodes CDR1 ENHRY and CDR2 SYGVKD. CDR3 loop: CAISESEGGTEAFF. The CDR3 nucleotides are TGTGCCATCAGTGAGTCCGAAGGGGGGACTGAAGCTTTCTTT.

This rearrangement joins TRBV7-2 to TRBJ1-6; TRBD1 agrees at 8 bases. Trimming at V came to 5 bases and at J to 9 bases, leaving 3 bases not matched to a gene. This CDR3 spans 13 amino acids. The V gene's germline CDR1 is SGHTA and CDR2 FQGNSA. The CDR3 loop reads CASSTDRGSPLHF. The CDR3 coding sequence is TGTGCCAGCAGCACCGACAGGGGTTCACCCCTCCACTTT.

This chain links TRBV2 with TRBJ1-4; no clear D gene. CDR1 is SNHLY and CDR2 is FYNNEI in the germline V gene. The CDR3 consists of 13 residues. V was shortened by 8 bases and J by 2 bases, with 9 bases between the two germline ends. The CDR3 DNA reads TGTGCCAGCCTAGGACGGACTAATGAAAAACTGTTTTTT. It yields the protein CASLGRTNEKLFF.

The CDR3 is CASSERAGGVTNEKLFF. The CDR3 bases are TGTGCCAGCAGTGAAAGGGCAGGGGGCGTAACTAATGAAAAACTGTTTTTT. The J gene is TRBJ1-4, the V gene TRBV6-1; 8 positions agree with TRBD1. Trimming removed 2 bases from V and 1 base from J; junction bases left unmatched: 6. The germline V gene has CDR1 MNHNS and CDR2 SASEGT. This CDR3 is 17 amino acids long.

The CDR3 DNA reads TGCGCCAGCAGCTTGGCCGTCTCGGGACTATCCTACAATGAGCAGTTCTTC. Translating gives CASSLAVSGLSYNEQFF. The chain recombines TRBV5-1 with TRBJ2-1; 7 positions match TRBD2. Trimming at V came to 0 bases and at J to 1 base, leaving 7 bases not matched to a gene. The V gene's germline CDR1 is SGHRS and CDR2 YFSETQ. The CDR3 extends over 17 amino acids. Full variable domain (outside the CDR3, taken from reference TRBV5-1 and TRBJ2-1): KAGVTQTPRYLIKTRGQQVTLSCSPISGHRSVSWYQQTPGQGLQFLFEYFSETQRNKGNFPGRFSGRQFSNSRSEMNVSTLELGDSALYLCASSLAVSGLSYNEQFFGPGTRLTVL.

V is TRBV19 and J is TRBJ2-1; TRBD2 matches 14 bases. This CDR3 has 20 residues. Germline lookup yields CDR1 LNHDA and CDR2 SQIVND (reference sequence). J lost 0 bases, V lost 5 bases, and 12 bases had no gene match. The CDR3 here is CASSPGLAGGQKSSYNEQFF. CDR3 bases: TGTGCCAGTAGTCCCGGACTAGCGGGGGGCCAAAAGAGCTCCTACAATGAGCAGTTCTTC. Complete variable domain (other parts from reference TRBV19 and TRBJ2-1): DGGITQSPKYLFRKEGQNVTLSCEQNLNHDAMYWYRQDPGQGLRLIYYSQIVNDFQKGDIAEGYSVSREKKESFPLTVTSAQKNPTAFYLCASSPGLAGGQKSSYNEQFFGPGTRLTVL.

This clone came up a few times. The chain couples TRBV19 to TRBJ1-1; 8 bases are shared with TRBD1. Germline assignment: CDR1 LNHDA and CDR2 SQIVND (reference sequence). The CDR3 is made up of 15 amino acids. The junction had 9 bases not matched to a gene; V was cut back by 5 bases and J by 4 bases. The CDR3 nucleotides read TGTGCCAGTAGTGCGACAGGGGTGTGGGGCACTGAAGCTTTCTTT. It specifies CASSATGVWGTEAFF. Full variable domain (remainder filled in from reference TRBV19 and TRBJ1-1): DGGITQSPKYLFRKEGQNVTLSCEQNLNHDAMYWYRQDPGQGLRLIYYSQIVNDFQKGDIAEGYSVSREKKESFPLTVTSAQKNPTAFYLCASSATGVWGTEAFFGQGTRLTVV.

J is TRBJ2-2 and V is TRBV6-1; D is unresolved. V gave up 2 bases and J gave up 1 base, with 5 bases separating them. The CDR3 has 14 residues. Germline-derived CDR1 and CDR2 are MNHNS and SASEGT. Here the CDR3 reads CASSEFKNTGELFF. The CDR3 DNA reads TGTGCCAGCAGTGAATTTAAGAACACCGGGGAGCTGTTTTTT.

The V call is TRBV6-1, the J call TRBJ2-3, with TRBD2 matching 7 bases. The V segment lost 3 bases and the J segment 4 bases; nucleotides outside the gene matches: 7. CDR1 and CDR2 from the germline V gene are MNHNS and SASEGT. The CDR3 runs 15 residues. CDR3 region: CASSEPGLWADTQYF. Written as DNA, the CDR3 is TGTGCCAGCAGTGAGCCGGGACTATGGGCAGATACGCAGTATTTT.

This clone was observed a single time. This chain joins TRBV5-1 and TRBJ1-6; 7 positions agree with TRBD1. The germline V gene encodes CDR1 SGHRS and CDR2 YFSETQ. CDR3 size: 16 residues. V gave up 0 bases and J gave up 5 bases; unmatched junction bases: 5. CDR3 protein: CASSLEGQKHNSPLHF. CDR3 nucleotides: TGCGCCAGCAGCTTGGAGGGACAGAAACATAATTCACCCCTCCACTTT.